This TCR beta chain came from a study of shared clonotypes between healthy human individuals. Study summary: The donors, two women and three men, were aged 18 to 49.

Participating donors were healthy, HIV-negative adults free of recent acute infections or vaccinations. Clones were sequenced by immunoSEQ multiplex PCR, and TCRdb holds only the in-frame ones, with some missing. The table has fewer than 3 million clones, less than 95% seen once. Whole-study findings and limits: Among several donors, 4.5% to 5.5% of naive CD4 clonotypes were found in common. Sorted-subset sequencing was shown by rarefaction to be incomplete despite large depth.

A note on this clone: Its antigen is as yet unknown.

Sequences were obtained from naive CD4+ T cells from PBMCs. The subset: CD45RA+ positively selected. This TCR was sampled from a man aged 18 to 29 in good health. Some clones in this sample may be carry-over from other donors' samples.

CDR3 sequence reads: CATRETGGTYNEQFF. In nucleotides, the CDR3 is TGTGCCACCCGAGAAACCGGCGGGACCTACAATGAGCAGTTCTTC. The chain recombines TRBV15 with TRBJ2-1, with a weak D call TRBD2 (6 bases). The length of the CDR3 is 15 residues. V lost 8 bases to trimming and J lost 2 bases, with 16 bases between them. Germline CDR1 and CDR2: LNHNV and YYDKDF (reference sequence).